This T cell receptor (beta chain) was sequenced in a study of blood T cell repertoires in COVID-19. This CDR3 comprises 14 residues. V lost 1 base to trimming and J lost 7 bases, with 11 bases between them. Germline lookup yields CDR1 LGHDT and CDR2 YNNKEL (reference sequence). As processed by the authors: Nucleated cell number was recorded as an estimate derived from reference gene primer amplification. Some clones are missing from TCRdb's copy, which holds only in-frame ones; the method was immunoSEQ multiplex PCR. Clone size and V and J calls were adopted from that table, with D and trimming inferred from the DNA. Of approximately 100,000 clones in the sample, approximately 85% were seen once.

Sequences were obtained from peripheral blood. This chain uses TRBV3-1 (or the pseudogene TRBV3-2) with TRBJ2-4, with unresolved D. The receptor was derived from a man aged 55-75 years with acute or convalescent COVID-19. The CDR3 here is CASSQAWATNIQYF. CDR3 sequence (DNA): TGTGCCAGCAGCCAAGCTTGGGCCACTAACATTCAGTACTTC.